The 25 T cell receptor beta chains given below trace back to one sample, sequenced in a study of blood T cells in healthy people across ages. Together with a sample-barcoded 5' primer, a J-beta primer mix was included in a second PCR lasting about 6 to 12 cycles. TCRdb called the 5' RACE reads again in MiXCR, with one record for every CDR3 protein. The sample lists roughly 1,500,000 distinct CDR3 sequences; about 32% were seen once. The specimen sequenced was blood. Receptor source: a woman aged 30 to 39 in good health.

The rearrangement joins TRBV10-2 to TRBJ2-7; 12 bases agree with TRBD2. The CDR3 has 14 residues. The V and J ends lost 6 bases and 4 bases, in that order; junction bases with no gene match: 4. The germline V gene encodes CDR1 WSHSY and CDR2 SAAADI. The DNA for the CDR3 is TGCGCCAGCAGCCGGACTAGCGGGGTTTACGAGCAGTACTTC. It specifies CASSRTSGVYEQYF.

The rearrangement uses TRBV20-1 and TRBJ1-5, with a weak D call TRBD1 (5 bases). Germline V gives CDR1 DFQATT, CDR2 SNEGSKA (reference sequence). This CDR3 has 14 residues. With 1 base removed from V and 2 bases from J, the gap between germline ends came to 9 bases. DNA of the CDR3: TGCAGTGCTAGAGCAGCGGGGGGCAATCAGCCCCAGCATTTT. Its protein product is CSARAAGGNQPQHF.

CDR3: CASSYPPSGTIEQYF. Here the CDR3 DNA reads TGTGCCAGCAGTTATCCGCCTAGCGGTACGATCGAGCAGTACTTC. The rearrangement links TRBV6-6 to TRBJ2-5; 7 nucleotides match TRBD2. The J call could be wrong; TRBJ2-7 is a better fit for the DNA end. CDR1 MNHNY and CDR2 SVGAGI come from the germline V gene (reference sequence). This CDR3 comprises 15 residues.

This clonotype was detected a few times. The CDR3 bases are TGCAGTGCTCTGCTGAGGAGCGGGAGAAACGAGCAGTACTTC. Protein sequence: CSALLRSGRNEQYF. This chain connects TRBV20-1 to TRBJ2-7; 8 nucleotides align to TRBD2. This CDR3 has 14 residues. V gave up 5 bases and J gave up 5 bases; unmatched junction bases: 11. Per germline, CDR1 DFQATT and CDR2 SNEGSKA (reference sequence).

This clonotype has a handful of counts. The chain combines TRBV20-1 with TRBJ1-2; 8 positions match TRBD1. Trimming removed 5 bases from V and 5 bases from J; junction bases left unmatched: 7. CDR1 and CDR2 (germline): DFQATT, SNEGSKA (reference sequence). This CDR3 is 13 amino acids long. The CDR3 region is CSALHGTGYGYTF. Here the CDR3 DNA reads TGCAGTGCTCTACACGGGACAGGTTATGGCTACACCTTC.

In its sample, this clonotype was seen a few times. V gene TRBV4-1 combines with J gene TRBJ2-7, with a possible D match to TRBD2 (6 bases). The length of the CDR3 is 13 residues. CDR1 MGHRA and CDR2 YSYEKL come from the germline V gene. V was shortened by 4 bases and J by 4 bases, with 11 bases between the two germline ends. CDR3 amino acids: CASSPQEGYEQYF. The CDR3 bases are TGCGCCAGCAGCCCCCAGGAGGGATACGAGCAGTACTTC.

V is TRBV27 and J is TRBJ2-7, with D unresolved. There are 13 residues in the CDR3. The V end was cut by 6 bases, the J end by 7 bases, with 16 bases between. The germline CDR1 and CDR2 sequences are MNHEY and SMNVEV (reference sequence). CDR3 residues: CASSFGSVWEQYF. The CDR3, as DNA: TGTGCCAGCAGCTTCGGATCTGTTTGGGAGCAGTACTTC.

The chain recombines TRBV27 with TRBJ2-3; D not certain. Germline CDR1 reads MNHEY; CDR2 reads SMNVEV (reference sequence). This CDR3 spans 17 amino acids. Trimming stripped 0 bases from V and 0 bases from J, with 13 bases between. The CDR3 coding sequence is TGTGCCAGCAGTTTATCGATTGGTTACGCTAGCACAGATACGCAGTATTTT. Protein sequence: CASSLSIGYASTDTQYF.

This clonotype turned up a few times. This chain joins TRBV20-1 and TRBJ1-5; 7 nucleotides agree with TRBD1. The CDR3 runs 13 residues. Germline V gene data show CDR1 as DFQATT and CDR2 as SNEGSKA (reference sequence). V shed 6 bases and J 9 bases; nucleotides not matched to a gene: 11. The CDR3 reads CSAQTGAAGPQHF. As DNA, the CDR3 is TGCAGTGCACAAACAGGGGCCGCTGGGCCCCAGCATTTT.

The chain recombines TRBV5-1 with TRBJ2-4; D perhaps matches TRBD2 (6 bases). CDR1 and CDR2 from the germline V gene are SGHRS and YFSETQ. Trimming pared 5 bases from V and 7 bases from J, leaving 19 bases between. The length of the CDR3 is 15 residues. The CDR3 DNA reads TGCGCCAGCAGGGGTTTCGAGGAGGGGCCGAACATTCAGTACTTC. This codes for CASRGFEEGPNIQYF.

The chain employs TRBV14 and TRBJ2-7, with 10 bases lining up with TRBD2. The CDR3 extends over 16 amino acids. With V trimmed by 3 bases and J by 0 bases, 5 bases remained unmatched. The germline V gene encodes CDR1 SGHDN and CDR2 FVKESK. The CDR3 is CASSQRAGGYSYEQYF. The CDR3 bases are TGTGCCAGCAGCCAGCGAGCGGGAGGGTACTCCTACGAGCAGTACTTC.

The rearrangement uses TRBV10-1 and TRBJ2-5; TRBD2 matches at 7 bases. Germline-derived CDR1 and CDR2 are WNHNN and SYGVQD (reference sequence). The V and J ends lost 6 bases and 2 bases, in that order; junction bases with no gene match: 9. The CDR3 spans 15 residues. This CDR3 reads CASSQADGGQETQYF. The CDR3 DNA is TGCGCCAGCAGCCAGGCAGACGGGGGGCAAGAGACCCAGTACTTC.

V is TRBV28 and J is TRBJ2-7, with 10 bases fitting TRBD1. This CDR3 has 12 residues. J lost 4 bases, V lost 10 bases, and 4 bases had no gene match. The germline gives CDR1 MDHEN, CDR2 SYDVKM. This CDR3 is CATRQGAYEQYF. Written as DNA, the CDR3 is TGTGCCACCCGACAGGGGGCTTACGAGCAGTACTTC.

The chain links TRBV7-3 to TRBJ2-2; the match to TRBD2 covers 10 bases. The CDR3 has 15 residues. Germline loops: CDR1 SGHTA, CDR2 FQGTGA. V shed 5 bases, J shed 4 bases, and the junction held 4 bases outside the gene matches. The CDR3 loop is CASSPTSGSTGELFF. The CDR3 nucleotides are TGTGCCAGCAGCCCGACTAGCGGGTCCACCGGGGAGCTGTTTTTT.

On this clonotype: Mismatch with germline at one junction end may stem from a read error. This sequence joins TRBV4-1 and TRBJ2-1, with D tentatively TRBD2 (6 bases). Germline CDR1 MGHRA, CDR2 YSYEKL. This CDR3 is built from 18 residues. Here the CDR3 reads CAGSQDSPEGLLKVEQFF. The CDR3 DNA reads as TGCGCCGGCAGCCAAGATTCACCCGAGGGACTCCTGAAGGTGGAGCAGTTCTTC.

This chain connects TRBV5-1 to TRBJ2-3; the D is unclear. Trimming pared 0 bases from V and 6 bases from J, leaving 11 bases between. There are 14 residues in the CDR3. Germline V gene sequence: CDR1 SGHRS, CDR2 YFSETQ. CDR3 bases: TGCGCCAGCAGCTTGGCCTTAAGGTCCGATACGCAGTATTTT. This codes for CASSLALRSDTQYF.

V usage is TRBV18 and J usage is TRBJ1-1; possible D gene TRBD1, 5 bases. The CDR3 extends over 17 amino acids. Per the germline V gene, CDR1 is KGHSH and CDR2 is LQKENI. The ends were cut back, 0 bases at V and 3 bases at J, with 17 bases in the middle. CDR3 in DNA: TGTGCCAGCTCACCACCCAATACGGGGGGAGTGGACACTGAAGCTTTCTTT. Amino acids: CASSPPNTGGVDTEAFF.

In this sample, this clonotype turned up many times. V gene TRBV29-1 combines with J gene TRBJ2-7, with D perhaps TRBD1 (6 bases). The germline V gene encodes CDR1 SQVTM and CDR2 ANQGSEA. The CDR3 covers 13 residues. V was cut by 4 bases and J by 2 bases, with 12 bases left in between. The CDR3 DNA reads TGCAGCGTTGCTGGGCAGGGGACCTACGAGCAGTACTTC. Protein: CSVAGQGTYEQYF.

This chain uses TRBV27 with TRBJ2-6, with D hard to call. The germline V gene encodes CDR1 MNHEY and CDR2 SMNVEV (reference sequence). The ends were cut back, 7 bases at V and 2 bases at J, with 15 bases in the middle. The CDR3 has 16 residues. The CDR3 coding sequence is TGTGCCAGCATGGTCAGGTTTTTGCCTGGGGCCAACGTCCTGACTTTC. Translating gives CASMVRFLPGANVLTF.

As to this clonotype: The junction departs from the called germline gene at one end, perhaps through a read error. The chain combines TRBV3-1 with TRBJ2-1; 8 bases fit TRBD1. The CDR3 contains 18 residues. In germline, CDR1 is LGHDT, CDR2 YNNKEL (reference sequence). The CDR3: CASSQVDRRQGTYDEQFF. CDR3 nucleotides: TGTGCCAGCAGCCAAGTCGACCGAAGACAGGGGACCTACGATGAGCAGTTCTTC.

This clonotype was detected a few times. The chain employs TRBV9 and TRBJ1-2, with D perhaps TRBD1 (6 bases). CDR1 and CDR2 (germline): SGDLS, YYNGEE. The V end was cut by 0 bases, the J end by 7 bases, with 13 bases between. The CDR3 is 14 residues long. The CDR3 DNA reads as TGTGCCAGCAGCGTAGATCCGGGGGCGGGTGGCTACACCTTC. Its translation is CASSVDPGAGGYTF.

This chain uses TRBV20-1 with TRBJ2-5; no reliable D call. The J call could be wrong; TRBJ2-7 is a better fit for the DNA end. Germline CDR1 is DFQATT and CDR2 is SNEGSKA (reference sequence). There are 14 residues in the CDR3. The DNA of the CDR3 is TGCAGTGCTCCGGTGGAAGCGAGGACGTACGAGCAGTACTTC. This encodes CSAPVEARTYEQYF.

Note on this clonotype: At one of its ends the junction is not consistent with the germline gene, which may arise from a read error. This chain's CDR3 is CAGSEGRGSYEQYF. CDR3 nucleotides: TGTGCCGGCAGTGAAGGCCGGGGCTCCTACGAGCAGTACTTC. The chain carries TRBV2 and TRBJ2-7, with D maybe TRBD2 (5 bases). This CDR3 contains 14 residues. The V gene's germline CDR1 is SNHLY and CDR2 FYNNEI.

The chain links TRBV5-1 to TRBJ2-2, with D possibly called TRBD1 or TRBD2 (5 bases each). Trimming cost V 0 bases and J 6 bases, with 9 bases left between them. Germline V CDR1 and CDR2: SGHRS, YFSETQ. The CDR3 consists of 14 residues. The CDR3 protein is CASSLGRDPGELFF. The CDR3 DNA reads TGCGCCAGCAGCTTGGGTAGGGACCCCGGGGAGCTGTTTTTT.

This chain joins TRBV5-5 and TRBJ2-7; 7 bases match TRBD1. The closer fit of TRBJ2-5 to the DNA end suggests the J call may be wrong. There are 14 residues in the CDR3. Germline V gene sequence: CDR1 SGHKS, CDR2 YYEKEE (reference sequence). CDR3 in amino acids: CASSRDRPQRTQYF. The CDR3 DNA reads as TGTGCCAGCAGCCGGGACAGACCCCAGAGGACCCAGTACTTC.